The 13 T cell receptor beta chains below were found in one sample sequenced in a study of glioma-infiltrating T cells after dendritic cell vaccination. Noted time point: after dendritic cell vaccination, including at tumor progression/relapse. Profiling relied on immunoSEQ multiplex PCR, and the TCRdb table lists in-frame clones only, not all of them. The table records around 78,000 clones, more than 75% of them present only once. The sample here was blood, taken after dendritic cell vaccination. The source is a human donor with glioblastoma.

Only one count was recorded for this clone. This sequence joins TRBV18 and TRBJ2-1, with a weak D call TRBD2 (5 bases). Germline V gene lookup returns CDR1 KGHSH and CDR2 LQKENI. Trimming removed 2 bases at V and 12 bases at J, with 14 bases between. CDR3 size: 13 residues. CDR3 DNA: TGTGCCAGCTCACCAGCCTTTCGGGATGCGCAGTTCTTC. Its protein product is CASSPAFRDAQFF.

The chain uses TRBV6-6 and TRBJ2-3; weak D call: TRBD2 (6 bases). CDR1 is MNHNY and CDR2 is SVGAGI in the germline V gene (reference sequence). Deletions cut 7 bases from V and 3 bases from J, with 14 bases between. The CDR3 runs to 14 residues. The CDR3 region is CASTHKGRTDTQYF. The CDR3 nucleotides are TGTGCCAGCACCCACAAGGGGAGGACAGATACGCAGTATTTT.

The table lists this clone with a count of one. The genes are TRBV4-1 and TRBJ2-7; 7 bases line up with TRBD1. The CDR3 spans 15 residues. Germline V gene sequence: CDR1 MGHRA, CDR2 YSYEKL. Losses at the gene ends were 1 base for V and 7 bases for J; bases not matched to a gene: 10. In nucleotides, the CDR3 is TGCGCCAGCAGCCAAGGGCGGACAGGACCCTCGGAGCAGTACTTC. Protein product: CASSQGRTGPSEQYF.

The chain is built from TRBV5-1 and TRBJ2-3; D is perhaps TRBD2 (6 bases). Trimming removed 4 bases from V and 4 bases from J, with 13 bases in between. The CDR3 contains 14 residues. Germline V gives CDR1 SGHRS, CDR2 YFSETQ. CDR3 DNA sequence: TGCGCCAGCAGCGCGGACTGGGGGGCAGATACGCAGTATTTT. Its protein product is CASSADWGADTQYF.

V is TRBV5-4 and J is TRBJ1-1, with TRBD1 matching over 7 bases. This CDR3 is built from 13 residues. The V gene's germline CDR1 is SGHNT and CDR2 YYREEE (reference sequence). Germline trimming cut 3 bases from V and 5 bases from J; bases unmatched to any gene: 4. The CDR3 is CASSSDRETEAFF. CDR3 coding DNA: TGTGCCAGCAGCTCAGACAGGGAAACTGAAGCTTTCTTT.

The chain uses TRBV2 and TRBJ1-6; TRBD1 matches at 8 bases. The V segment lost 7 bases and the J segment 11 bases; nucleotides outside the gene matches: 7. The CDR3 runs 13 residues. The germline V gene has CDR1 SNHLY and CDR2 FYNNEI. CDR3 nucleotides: TGTGCCAGCAAAACAGGGGGGAATCCACCCCTCCACTTT. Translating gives CASKTGGNPPLHF.

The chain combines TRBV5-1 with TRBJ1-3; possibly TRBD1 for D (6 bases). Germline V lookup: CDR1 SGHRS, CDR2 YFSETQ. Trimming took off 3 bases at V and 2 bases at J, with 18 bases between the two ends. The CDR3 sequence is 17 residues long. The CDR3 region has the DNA TGCGCCAGCAGCTGGAGTAAACAGGGAGAGCCTGGAAACACCATATATTTT. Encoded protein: CASSWSKQGEPGNTIYF.

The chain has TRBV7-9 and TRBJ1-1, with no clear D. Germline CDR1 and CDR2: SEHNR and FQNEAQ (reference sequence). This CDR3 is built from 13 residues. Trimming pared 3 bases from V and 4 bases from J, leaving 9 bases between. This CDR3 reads CASSFRVSTEAFF. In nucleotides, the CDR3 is TGTGCCAGCAGCTTCCGAGTTTCCACTGAAGCTTTCTTT.

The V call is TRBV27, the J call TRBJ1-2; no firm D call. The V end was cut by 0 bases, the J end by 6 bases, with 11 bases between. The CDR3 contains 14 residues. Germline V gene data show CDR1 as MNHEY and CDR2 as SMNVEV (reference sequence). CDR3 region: CASSLSRPLDGYTF. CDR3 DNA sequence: TGTGCCAGCAGTTTATCGAGGCCTCTTGATGGCTACACCTTC.

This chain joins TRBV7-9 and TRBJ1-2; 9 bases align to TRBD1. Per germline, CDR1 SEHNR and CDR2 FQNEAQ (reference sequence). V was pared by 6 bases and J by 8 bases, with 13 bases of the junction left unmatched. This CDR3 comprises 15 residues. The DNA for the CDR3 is TGTGCCAGCAGTCCCGGGACAGGGTTTGTTAGCGGCTACACCTTC. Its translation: CASSPGTGFVSGYTF.

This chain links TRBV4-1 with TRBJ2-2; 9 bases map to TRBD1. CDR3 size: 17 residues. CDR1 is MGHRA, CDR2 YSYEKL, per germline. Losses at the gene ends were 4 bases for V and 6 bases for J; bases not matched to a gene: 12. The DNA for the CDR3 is TGCGCCAGCAGCCCAACCGGGACAGGGCAAACTGCCGGGGAGCTGTTTTTT. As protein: CASSPTGTGQTAGELFF.

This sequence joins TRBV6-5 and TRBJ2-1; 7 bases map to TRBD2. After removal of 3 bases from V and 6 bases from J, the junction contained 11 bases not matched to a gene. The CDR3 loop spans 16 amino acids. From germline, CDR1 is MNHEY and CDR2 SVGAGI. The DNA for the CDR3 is TGTGCCAGCAGTTATCGCGGACTCCCGGGAGGCAATGAGCAGTTCTTC. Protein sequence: CASSYRGLPGGNEQFF.

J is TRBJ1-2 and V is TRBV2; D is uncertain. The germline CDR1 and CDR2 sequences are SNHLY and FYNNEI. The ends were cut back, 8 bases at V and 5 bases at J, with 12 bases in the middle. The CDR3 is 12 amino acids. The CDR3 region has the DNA TGTGCCAGCCGCGGCGGAGCGTATGGCTACACCTTC. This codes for CASRGGAYGYTF.